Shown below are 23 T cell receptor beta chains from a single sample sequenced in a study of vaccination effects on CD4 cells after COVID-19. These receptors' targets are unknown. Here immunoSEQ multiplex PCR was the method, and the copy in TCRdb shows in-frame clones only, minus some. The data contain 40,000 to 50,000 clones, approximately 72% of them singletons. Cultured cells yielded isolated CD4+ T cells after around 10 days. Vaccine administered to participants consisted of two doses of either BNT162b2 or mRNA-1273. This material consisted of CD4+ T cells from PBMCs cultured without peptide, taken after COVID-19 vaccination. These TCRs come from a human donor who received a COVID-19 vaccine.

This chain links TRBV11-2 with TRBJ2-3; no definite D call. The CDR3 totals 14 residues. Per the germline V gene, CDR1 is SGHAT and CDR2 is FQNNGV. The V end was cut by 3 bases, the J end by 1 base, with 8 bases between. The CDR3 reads CASSFRAGTDTQYF. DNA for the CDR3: TGTGCCAGCAGCTTTCGGGCAGGCACAGATACGCAGTATTTT.

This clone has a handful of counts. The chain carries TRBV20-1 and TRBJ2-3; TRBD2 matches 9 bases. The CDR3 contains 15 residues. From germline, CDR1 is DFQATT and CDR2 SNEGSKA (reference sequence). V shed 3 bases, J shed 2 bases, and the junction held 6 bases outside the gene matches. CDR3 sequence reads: CSASASGANTDTQYF. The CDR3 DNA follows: TGCAGTGCTAGTGCTAGCGGGGCTAACACAGATACGCAGTATTTT.

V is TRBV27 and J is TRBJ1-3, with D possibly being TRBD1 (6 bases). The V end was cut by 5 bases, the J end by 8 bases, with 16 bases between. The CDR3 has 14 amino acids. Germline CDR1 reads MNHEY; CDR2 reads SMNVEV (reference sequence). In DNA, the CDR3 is TGTGCCAGCAGTGGAAACAGGGAGGCTCACACCATATATTTT. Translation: CASSGNREAHTIYF.

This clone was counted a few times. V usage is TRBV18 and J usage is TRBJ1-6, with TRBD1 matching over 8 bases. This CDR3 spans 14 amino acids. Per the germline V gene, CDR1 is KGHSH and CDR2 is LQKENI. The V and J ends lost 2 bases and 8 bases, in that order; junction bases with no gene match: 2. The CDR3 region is CASSPNRGDSPLHF. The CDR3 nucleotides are TGTGCCAGCTCACCAAACAGGGGGGATTCACCCCTCCACTTT. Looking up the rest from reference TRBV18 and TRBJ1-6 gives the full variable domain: NAGVMQNPRHLVRRRGQEARLRCSPMKGHSHVYWYRQLPEEGLKFMVYLQKENIIDESGMPKERFSAEFPKEGPSILRIQQVVRGDSAAYFCASSPNRGDSPLHFGNGTRLTVT.

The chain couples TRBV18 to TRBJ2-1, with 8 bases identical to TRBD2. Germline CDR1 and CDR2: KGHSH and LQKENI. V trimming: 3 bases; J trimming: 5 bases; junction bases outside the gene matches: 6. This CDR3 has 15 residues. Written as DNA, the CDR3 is TGTGCCAGCTCACCCAACAGCGGGGGTAACAATGAGCAGTTCTTC. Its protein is CASSPNSGGNNEQFF.

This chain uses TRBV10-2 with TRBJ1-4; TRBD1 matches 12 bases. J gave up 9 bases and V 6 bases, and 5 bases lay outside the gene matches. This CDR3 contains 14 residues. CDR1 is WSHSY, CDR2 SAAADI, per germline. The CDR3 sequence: CASRGQGAIKKLFF. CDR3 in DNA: TGCGCCAGCAGGGGACAGGGGGCTATTAAAAAACTGTTTTTT.

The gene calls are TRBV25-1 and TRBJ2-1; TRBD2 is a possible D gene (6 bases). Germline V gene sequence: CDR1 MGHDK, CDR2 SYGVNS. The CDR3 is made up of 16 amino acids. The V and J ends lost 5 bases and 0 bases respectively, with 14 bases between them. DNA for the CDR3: TGTGCCAGCAGTAGACTCCGCGGGACCTCCTACAATGAGCAGTTCTTC. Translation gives CASSRLRGTSYNEQFF.

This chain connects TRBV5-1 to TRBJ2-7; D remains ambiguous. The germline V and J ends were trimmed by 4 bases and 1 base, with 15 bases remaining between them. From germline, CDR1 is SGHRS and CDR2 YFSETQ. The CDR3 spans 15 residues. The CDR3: CASSPRSENSYEQYF. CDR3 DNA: TGCGCCAGCAGCCCCCGGAGCGAAAATTCCTACGAGCAGTACTTC.

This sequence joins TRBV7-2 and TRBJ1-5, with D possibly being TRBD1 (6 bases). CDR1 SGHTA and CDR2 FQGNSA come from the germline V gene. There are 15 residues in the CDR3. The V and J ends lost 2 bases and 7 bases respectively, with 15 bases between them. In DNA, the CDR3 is TGTGCCAGCAGCTTACAGGGGCAGGGCCACCAGCCCCAGCATTTT. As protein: CASSLQGQGHQPQHF.

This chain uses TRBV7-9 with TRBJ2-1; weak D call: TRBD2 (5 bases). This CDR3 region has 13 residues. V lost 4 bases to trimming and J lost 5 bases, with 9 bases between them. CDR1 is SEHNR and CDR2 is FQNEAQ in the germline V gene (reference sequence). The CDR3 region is CASSSALDNEQFF. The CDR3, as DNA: TGTGCCAGCAGCTCAGCACTAGACAATGAGCAGTTCTTC. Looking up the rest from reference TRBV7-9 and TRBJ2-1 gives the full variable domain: DTGVSQNPRHKITKRGQNVTFRCDPISEHNRLYWYRQTLGQGPEFLTYFQNEAQLEKSRLLSDRFSAERPKGSFSTLEIQRTEQGDSAMYLCASSSALDNEQFFGPGTRLTVL.

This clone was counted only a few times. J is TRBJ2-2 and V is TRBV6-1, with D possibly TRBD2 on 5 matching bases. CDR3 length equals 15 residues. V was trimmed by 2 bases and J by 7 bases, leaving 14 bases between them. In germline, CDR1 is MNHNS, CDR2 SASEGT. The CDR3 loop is CASSERRRIDGELFF. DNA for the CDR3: TGTGCCAGCAGTGAAAGGCGGAGGATCGACGGGGAGCTGTTTTTT.

As DNA, the CDR3 is TGCGCCAGCAGTAATCTTAAGGGGGGAGAAAGTGAGGACGGCTACACCTTC. Translated: CASSNLKGGESEDGYTF. The chain links TRBV5-1 to TRBJ1-2; the D gene is possibly TRBD1 (6 bases). CDR1 is SGHRS and CDR2 is YFSETQ in the germline V gene. V shed 5 bases and J shed 8 bases, with 28 bases lying between them. CDR3 length: 17 residues.

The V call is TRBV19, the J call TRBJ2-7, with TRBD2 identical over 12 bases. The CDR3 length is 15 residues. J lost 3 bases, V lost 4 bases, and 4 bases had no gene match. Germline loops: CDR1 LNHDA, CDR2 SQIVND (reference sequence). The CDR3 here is CASSTGLAGLYEQYF. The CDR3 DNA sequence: TGTGCCAGTAGTACGGGACTAGCGGGCCTCTACGAGCAGTACTTC.

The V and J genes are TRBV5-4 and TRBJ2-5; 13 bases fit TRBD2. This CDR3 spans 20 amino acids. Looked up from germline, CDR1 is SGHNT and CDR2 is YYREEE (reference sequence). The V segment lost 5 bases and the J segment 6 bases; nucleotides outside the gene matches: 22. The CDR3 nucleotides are TGTGCCAGCAGTTACGTATTATTTGGACTAGCGGGAGATGTTCGAAAGACCCAGTACTTC. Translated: CASSYVLFGLAGDVRKTQYF. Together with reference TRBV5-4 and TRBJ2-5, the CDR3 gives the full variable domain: ETGVTQSPTHLIKTRGQQVTLRCSSQSGHNTVSWYQQALGQGPQFIFQYYREEENGRGNFPPRFSGLQFPNYSSELNVNALELDDSALYLCASSYVLFGLAGDVRKTQYFGPGTRLLVL.

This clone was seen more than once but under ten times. Here the CDR3 reads CASSQGAGEQFF. The DNA of the CDR3 is TGTGCCAGCAGCCAGGGGGCGGGTGAGCAGTTCTTC. This rearrangement joins TRBV3-1 (or the pseudogene TRBV3-2) to TRBJ2-1; D perhaps matches TRBD1 (6 bases). Per germline, CDR1 LGHDT and CDR2 YNNKEL (reference sequence). The CDR3 is made up of 12 amino acids. Deletions cut 3 bases from V and 9 bases from J, with 9 bases between.

The CDR3 DNA sequence: TGCGCCAGCAGCTTGATGGGGAGGGACAACTCCTACGAGCAGTACTTC. This gives the protein CASSLMGRDNSYEQYF. The V gene is TRBV5-1, the J gene TRBJ2-7; D might be TRBD2 (7 bases). Germline V gives CDR1 SGHRS, CDR2 YFSETQ. The CDR3 totals 16 residues. With 1 base removed from V and 0 bases from J, the gap between germline ends came to 14 bases.

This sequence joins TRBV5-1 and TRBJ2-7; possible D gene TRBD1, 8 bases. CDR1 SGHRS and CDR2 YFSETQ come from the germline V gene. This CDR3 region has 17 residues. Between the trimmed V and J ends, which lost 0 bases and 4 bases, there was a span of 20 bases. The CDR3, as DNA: TGCGCCAGCAGCTTGGCCTTACAGGGGGGGAGAAATTACGAGCAGTACTTC. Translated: CASSLALQGGRNYEQYF.

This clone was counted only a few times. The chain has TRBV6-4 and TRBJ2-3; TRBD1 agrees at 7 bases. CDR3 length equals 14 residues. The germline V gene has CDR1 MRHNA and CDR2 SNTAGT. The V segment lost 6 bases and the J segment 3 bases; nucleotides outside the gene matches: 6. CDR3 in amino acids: CASRLDRQTDTQYF. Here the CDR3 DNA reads TGTGCCAGCAGACTGGACAGGCAAACAGATACGCAGTATTTT.

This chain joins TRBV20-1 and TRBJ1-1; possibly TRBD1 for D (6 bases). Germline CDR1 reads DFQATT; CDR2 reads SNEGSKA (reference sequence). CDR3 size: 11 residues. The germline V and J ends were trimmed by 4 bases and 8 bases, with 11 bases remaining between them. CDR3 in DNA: TGCAGTGCTACAGGGGTACAGGAAGCTTTCTTT. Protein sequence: CSATGVQEAFF.

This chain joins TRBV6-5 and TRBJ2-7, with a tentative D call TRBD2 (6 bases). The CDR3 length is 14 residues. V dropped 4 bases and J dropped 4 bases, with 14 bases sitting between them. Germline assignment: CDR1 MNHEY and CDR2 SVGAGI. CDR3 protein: CASSSTSNTYEQYF. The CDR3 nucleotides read TGTGCCAGCAGTTCGACTAGTAATACGTACGAGCAGTACTTC.

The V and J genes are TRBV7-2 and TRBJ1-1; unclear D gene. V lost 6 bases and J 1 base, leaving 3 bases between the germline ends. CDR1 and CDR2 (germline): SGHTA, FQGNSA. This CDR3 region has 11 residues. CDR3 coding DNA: TGTGCCAGCAGTTCGAACACTGAAGCTTTCTTT. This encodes CASSSNTEAFF.

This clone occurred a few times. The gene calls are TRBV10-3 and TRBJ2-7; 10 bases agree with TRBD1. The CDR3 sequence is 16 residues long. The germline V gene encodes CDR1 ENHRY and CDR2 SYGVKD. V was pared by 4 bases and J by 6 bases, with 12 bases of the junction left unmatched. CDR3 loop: CAISGKPGQGLLEQYF. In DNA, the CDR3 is TGTGCCATCAGTGGAAAACCGGGACAGGGGCTTCTCGAGCAGTACTTC.

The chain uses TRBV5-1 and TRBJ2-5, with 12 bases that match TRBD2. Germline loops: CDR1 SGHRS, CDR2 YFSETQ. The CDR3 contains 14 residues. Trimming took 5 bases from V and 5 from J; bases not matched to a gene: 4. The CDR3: CASRPGLAGETQYF. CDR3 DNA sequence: TGCGCCAGCAGACCCGGACTAGCGGGGGAGACCCAGTACTTC.